The rows below give T cell receptor beta chains drawn from one sample of a study of cytomegalovirus exposure and HLA in healthy donors. Assay: immunoSEQ multiplex PCR; the TCRdb copy retains only in-frame clones and omits some. Seen here are around 170,000 clones, around 68% observed once, and the top ten hold 1.5%. Sequences were obtained from PBMCs. Receptors were obtained from a girl between 5 and 17 years old in good health and CMV-seronegative. Both conserved end residues are part of each CDR3. The D gene is left open where the match is weak. Clone size is shown for a subset of rows, as once, few, many or a class of expanded clone.

j_call d_call v_call clone_size cdr3_length cdr3_aa cdr3_nt
TRBJ2-5 TRBD1 TRBV10-3 NA 18 CAISEPSHSTGSGETQYF TGTGCCATCAGTGAGCCCTCGCACTCGACAGGGAGCGGAGAGACCCAGTACTTC
TRBJ2-1 NA TRBV9 NA 15 CASSVEGQPRNEQFF TGTGCCAGCAGCGTAGAAGGACAGCCACGGAATGAGCAGTTCTTC
TRBJ1-1 NA TRBV7-6 NA 14 CASSSGLSNTEAFF TGTGCCAGCAGCTCGGGACTTTCGAACACTGAAGCTTTCTTT
TRBJ2-2 NA TRBV9 few 15 CATSRNLAGTGELFF TGTGCCACCTCGCGCAACCTGGCGGGCACCGGGGAGCTGTTTTTT
TRBJ1-1 NA TRBV10-1 few 13 CASTNGVNTEAFF TGCGCCAGCACAAACGGGGTCAACACTGAAGCTTTCTTT
TRBJ1-1 TRBD1 TRBV29-1 NA 15 CSVVRDRGSNTEAFF TGCAGCGTTGTTCGGGACAGGGGGTCGAACACTGAAGCTTTCTTT
TRBJ2-3 NA TRBV28 NA 17 CASSFSGAGWLADTQYF TGTGCCAGCAGTTTTTCCGGGGCGGGGTGGTTGGCAGATACGCAGTATTTT
TRBJ1-2 NA TRBV27 once 13 CASSLSSRVGYTF TGTGCCAGCAGTTTATCGAGCAGGGTTGGCTACACCTTC
TRBJ1-1 NA TRBV9 NA 19 CASSVNPHQTGLRNTEAFF TGTGCCAGCAGCGTAAACCCACATCAAACAGGGCTCCGGAACACTGAAGCTTTCTTT
TRBJ2-1 TRBD2 TRBV14 NA 16 CASSQLLAGGLDEQFF TGTGCCAGCAGTCAGCTCCTAGCGGGGGGGCTGGATGAGCAGTTCTTC
TRBJ2-7 TRBD2 TRBV6-5 NA 13 CASRVTPGGEQYF TGTGCCAGCAGAGTCACTCCGGGGGGGGAGCAGTACTTC
TRBJ2-7 NA TRBV18 NA 13 CASSEIQGNEQYF TGTGCCAGCTCTGAGATTCAGGGAAACGAGCAGTACTTC
TRBJ2-2 TRBD1 TRBV19 NA 16 CASSSSRQGAGGELFF TGTGCCAGTAGTTCTTCTAGACAGGGGGCTGGCGGGGAGCTGTTTTTT
TRBJ2-7 NA TRBV12-5 once 13 CASGPSSAYEQYF TGTGCTAGTGGACCTAGCTCGGCTTACGAGCAGTACTTC
TRBJ1-6 TRBD1 TRBV2 NA 15 CASRTTSGGSSPLHF TGTGCCAGCAGGACAACTTCAGGGGGAAGCTCACCCCTCCACTTT
TRBJ1-2 TRBD1 TRBV5-4 NA 15 CASSRTGTYSHGYTF TGTGCCAGCAGCCGGACAGGGACATATTCCCATGGCTACACCTTC